Below are 17 T cell receptor beta chains sequenced from a single sample in a study of cytomegalovirus exposure and HLA in healthy donors. PCR was performed using 60 Vbeta and 13 Jbeta primers. TCRdb keeps only in-frame clones here, not all; method: immunoSEQ multiplex PCR. This table holds more than 90,000 clones. Material for sequencing was PBMCs. These receptors came from a man younger than 40 in good health and CMV-seronegative.

The chain combines TRBV5-1 with TRBJ2-3; 7 bases line up with TRBD2. The V gene end was trimmed by 10 bases and the J gene end by 0 bases; junction bases not matched to a gene: 8. CDR1 is SGHRS and CDR2 is YFSETQ in the germline V gene. The CDR3 spans 14 residues. CDR3 in amino acids: CAGKTSFSTDTQYF. Written as DNA, the CDR3 is TGCGCCGGAAAGACTAGCTTTAGCACAGATACGCAGTATTTT. Drawing the rest from reference TRBV5-1 and TRBJ2-3, the complete variable domain is KAGVTQTPRYLIKTRGQQVTLSCSPISGHRSVSWYQQTPGQGLQFLFEYFSETQRNKGNFPGRFSGRQFSNSRSEMNVSTLELGDSALYLCAGKTSFSTDTQYFGPGTRLTVL.

The chain carries TRBV6-1 and TRBJ2-3; D gene ambiguous. CDR3 length equals 15 residues. Per the germline V gene, CDR1 is MNHNS and CDR2 is SASEGT. V shed 0 bases and J shed 0 bases, with 7 bases lying between them. CDR3 bases: TGTGCCAGCAGTGAAGCGGGCCAGAGCACAGATACGCAGTATTTT. It specifies CASSEAGQSTDTQYF.

CDR3 coding DNA: TGTGCCAGCAGCCAGGGACTAGCGGGGGGGCACCTCCAAGAGACCCAGTACTTC. It codes for CASSQGLAGGHLQETQYF. The rearrangement links TRBV14 to TRBJ2-5; 16 nucleotides agree with TRBD2. The CDR3 covers 18 residues. J gave up 1 base and V 3 bases, and 5 bases lay outside the gene matches. Germline V gene sequence: CDR1 SGHDN, CDR2 FVKESK.

The chain has TRBV5-1 and TRBJ2-7, with TRBD2 as a possible D gene (5 bases). Trimming took 2 bases from V and 0 from J, leaving 12 bases between them. Looked up from germline, CDR1 is SGHRS and CDR2 is YFSETQ. The CDR3 extends over 15 amino acids. In nucleotides, the CDR3 is TGCGCCAGCAGCTTACCGGGATCGGACTCCTACGAGCAGTACTTC. This codes for CASSLPGSDSYEQYF. Combining the CDR3 with reference TRBV5-1 and TRBJ2-7 gives the whole variable domain KAGVTQTPRYLIKTRGQQVTLSCSPISGHRSVSWYQQTPGQGLQFLFEYFSETQRNKGNFPGRFSGRQFSNSRSEMNVSTLELGDSALYLCASSLPGSDSYEQYFGPGTRLTVT.

The chain is built from TRBV5-6 and TRBJ2-5; TRBD1 might be the D (5 bases). The J call may be mistaken, given a closer DNA end match to TRBJ2-7. Germline assignment: CDR1 SGHDT and CDR2 YYEEEE. The CDR3 runs 16 residues. CDR3 amino acids: CASSFLVWGSSYEQYF. The CDR3 nucleotides are TGTGCCAGCAGCTTTCTGGTCTGGGGCAGCTCCTACGAGCAGTACTTC.

CDR3 bases: TGTGCCAGCAGCTTGGGCGGGGCCGGCTATGGCTACACCTTC. This translates into CASSLGGAGYGYTF. This chain connects TRBV5-6 to TRBJ1-2; a possible D gene is TRBD1 (5 bases). With 0 bases removed from V and 4 bases from J, the gap between germline ends came to 10 bases. Germline V gives CDR1 SGHDT, CDR2 YYEEEE. The CDR3 is 14 residues long.

The chain employs TRBV5-1 and TRBJ2-7; D may be TRBD1 (6 bases). V lost 5 bases, J lost 4 bases, and 16 bases lay in between. Germline CDR1 SGHRS, CDR2 YFSETQ. This CDR3 is built from 14 residues. The CDR3 spells CASSLDRSVYEQYF. CDR3 DNA: TGCGCCAGCAGTCTAGACAGGTCCGTTTACGAGCAGTACTTC.

The chain employs TRBV7-6 and TRBJ1-1; perhaps TRBD1 as D (6 bases). Deletions cut 1 base from V and 4 bases from J, with 10 bases between. This CDR3 contains 14 residues. Germline CDR1 reads SGHVS; CDR2 reads FNYEAQ. CDR3 residues: CASSLDGRGTEAFF. The CDR3 DNA reads as TGTGCCAGCAGCTTAGATGGCAGGGGCACTGAAGCTTTCTTT.

The chain couples TRBV7-2 to TRBJ1-2; TRBD1 might be the D (5 bases). The ends were cut back, 1 base at V and 4 bases at J, with 16 bases in the middle. CDR3 size: 16 residues. The V gene's germline CDR1 is SGHTA and CDR2 FQGNSA. The CDR3 DNA sequence: TGTGCCAGCAGCTTAGAGGTGGTTGGGGGAGGCTATGGCTACACCTTC. Protein: CASSLEVVGGGYGYTF.

Points on this clone: In the same sample, other DNA sequences code for this CDR3. V usage is TRBV7-9 and J usage is TRBJ1-1; 10 positions match TRBD1. Trimming removed 1 base from V and 8 bases from J; junction bases left unmatched: 7. This CDR3 region has 15 residues. CDR1 and CDR2 from the germline V gene are SEHNR and FQNEAQ (reference sequence). The CDR3 loop is CASSLGTGGATEAFF. In DNA, the CDR3 is TGTGCCAGCAGCTTAGGGACAGGGGGTGCCACCGAAGCTTTCTTT.

This chain's CDR3 is CASSFAGKTDTQYF. As DNA, the CDR3 is TGCGCCAGCAGCTTTGCAGGGAAGACGGATACGCAGTATTTT. The genes are TRBV5-1 and TRBJ2-3, with D perhaps matching TRBD1 (5 bases). The germline V gene encodes CDR1 SGHRS and CDR2 YFSETQ. CDR3 size: 14 residues. Trimming shortened V by 2 bases and J by 6 bases, and 13 bases separated the two germline ends. Using reference TRBV5-1 and TRBJ2-3 for the parts outside the CDR3, the full variable domain is KAGVTQTPRYLIKTRGQQVTLSCSPISGHRSVSWYQQTPGQGLQFLFEYFSETQRNKGNFPGRFSGRQFSNSRSEMNVSTLELGDSALYLCASSFAGKTDTQYFGPGTRLTVL.

The chain has TRBV13 and TRBJ2-3; D is uncertain. The V end was cut by 5 bases, the J end by 4 bases, with 7 bases between. Germline CDR1 reads PRHDT; CDR2 reads FYEKMQ (reference sequence). The CDR3 length is 12 residues. Here the CDR3 reads CASSPLSDTQYF. Written as DNA, the CDR3 is TGTGCCAGCAGCCCATTGTCAGATACGCAGTATTTT.

Turning to this clone: An end of the junction does not agree with germline; a read error may underlie this. Other nucleotide sequences in the sample specify the same CDR3. The chain uses TRBV5-4 and TRBJ1-2; D is unclear. The CDR3 covers 13 residues. Germline CDR1 and CDR2: SGHNT and YYREEE (reference sequence). The CDR3 DNA sequence: TGTGCTAGCAGCTTTGGCGGCAACTATGGCTACACCTTC. Its protein product is CASSFGGNYGYTF.

The rearrangement joins TRBV29-1 to TRBJ1-2, with TRBD1 as a possible D gene (6 bases). The CDR3 is 12 residues long. Trimming pared 1 base from V and 6 bases from J, leaving 9 bases between. CDR1 and CDR2 (germline): SQVTM, ANQGSEA. In nucleotides, the CDR3 is TGCAGCGTTGAAGGCAGGGGCGATGGCTACACCTTC. This translates into CSVEGRGDGYTF. Supplemented by reference TRBV29-1 and TRBJ1-2, the full variable domain reads SAVISQKPSRDICQRGTSLTIQCQVDSQVTMMFWYRQQPGQSLTLIATANQGSEATYESGFVIDKFPISRPNLTFSTLTVSNMSPEDSSIYLCSVEGRGDGYTFGSGTRLTVV.

The V and J genes are TRBV12-5 and TRBJ2-5, with a tentative D call TRBD1 (6 bases). Trimming removed 6 bases from V and 2 bases from J, with 16 bases in between. The V gene's germline CDR1 is LGHNT and CDR2 FRNRAP. The CDR3 extends over 15 amino acids. The CDR3 nucleotides are TGTGCTAGTGGCCGAGGACAGAACGCACAAGAGACCCAGTACTTC. Protein sequence: CASGRGQNAQETQYF.

V is TRBV5-4 and J is TRBJ1-2; 8 bases match TRBD1. With 0 bases clipped from V and 7 bases from J, the junction kept 5 bases outside the gene matches. Looked up from germline, CDR1 is SGHNT and CDR2 is YYREEE (reference sequence). The CDR3 is 14 residues long. This CDR3 reads CASSLVQGAGGYTF. DNA for the CDR3: TGTGCCAGCAGCTTGGTCCAGGGGGCTGGTGGCTACACCTTC.

The chain combines TRBV28 with TRBJ2-1; 8 nucleotides align to TRBD2. This CDR3 contains 16 residues. CDR1 and CDR2 (germline): MDHEN, SYDVKM. V lost 6 bases to trimming and J lost 2 bases; unmatched junction nucleotides: 9. CDR3 residues: CASRPPGLAAYNEQFF. The CDR3, as DNA: TGTGCCAGCAGACCCCCCGGACTAGCCGCCTACAATGAGCAGTTCTTC. Complete variable domain (other parts from reference TRBV28 and TRBJ2-1): DVKVTQSSRYLVKRTGEKVFLECVQDMDHENMFWYRQDPGLGLRLIYFSYDVKMKEKGDIPEGYSVSREKKERFSLILESASTNQTSMYLCASRPPGLAAYNEQFFGPGTRLTVL.